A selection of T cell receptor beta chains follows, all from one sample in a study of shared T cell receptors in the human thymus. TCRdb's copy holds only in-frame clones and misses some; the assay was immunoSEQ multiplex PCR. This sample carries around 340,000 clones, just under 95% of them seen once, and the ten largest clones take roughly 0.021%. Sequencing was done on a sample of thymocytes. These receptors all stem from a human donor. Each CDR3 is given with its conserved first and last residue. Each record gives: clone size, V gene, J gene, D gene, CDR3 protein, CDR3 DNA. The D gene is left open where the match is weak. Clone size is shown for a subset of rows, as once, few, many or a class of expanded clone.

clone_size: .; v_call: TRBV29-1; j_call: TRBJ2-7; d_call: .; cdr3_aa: CSVAWGSYEQYF; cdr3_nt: TGCAGCGTTGCGTGGGGGTCCTACGAGCAGTACTTC
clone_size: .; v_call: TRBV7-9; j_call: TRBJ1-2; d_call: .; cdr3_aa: CASSPNRAFNYGYTF; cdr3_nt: TGTGCCAGCAGCCCAAACCGGGCCTTTAACTATGGCTACACCTTC
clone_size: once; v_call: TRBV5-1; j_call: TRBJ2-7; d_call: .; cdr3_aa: CASSRLQGPFSYEQYF; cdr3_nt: TGCGCCAGCAGCCGCCTGCAGGGGCCGTTTTCCTACGAGCAGTACTTC
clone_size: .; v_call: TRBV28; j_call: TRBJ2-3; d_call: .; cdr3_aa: CASSSRPGTQYF; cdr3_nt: TGTGCCAGCAGTTCGCGGCCCGGTACGCAGTATTTT
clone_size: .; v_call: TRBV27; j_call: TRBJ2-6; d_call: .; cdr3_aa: CASSLRVSGANVLTF; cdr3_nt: TGTGCCAGCAGTTTAAGGGTCTCTGGGGCCAACGTCCTGACTTTC
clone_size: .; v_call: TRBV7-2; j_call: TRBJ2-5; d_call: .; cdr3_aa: CASSFWAGTSETQYF; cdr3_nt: TGTGCCAGCAGCTTTTGGGCGGGGACCTCAGAGACCCAGTACTTC
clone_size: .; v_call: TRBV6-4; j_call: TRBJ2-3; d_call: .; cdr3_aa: CASSPYEGGITDTQYF; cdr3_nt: TGTGCCAGCAGTCCCTATGAGGGAGGAATCACAGATACGCAGTATTTT
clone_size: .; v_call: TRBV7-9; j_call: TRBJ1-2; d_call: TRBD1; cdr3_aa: CASSFGPRGLGNYGYTF; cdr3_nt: TGTGCCAGCAGCTTTGGCCCCAGGGGGCTGGGTAACTATGGCTACACCTTC
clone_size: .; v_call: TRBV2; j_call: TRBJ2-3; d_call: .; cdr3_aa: CASSEALVAGDWTDTQYF; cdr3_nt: TGTGCCAGCAGTGAAGCGCTAGTGGCAGGGGATTGGACAGATACGCAGTATTTT
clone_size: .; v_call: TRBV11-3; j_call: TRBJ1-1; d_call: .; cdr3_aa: CASSLVVGSPEAFF; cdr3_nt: TGTGCCAGCAGCTTAGTCGTCGGGAGCCCTGAAGCTTTCTTT
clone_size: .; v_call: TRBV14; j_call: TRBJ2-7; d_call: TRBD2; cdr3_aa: CASSLGTSETYEQYF; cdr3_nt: TGTGCCAGCAGCCTCGGGACTAGCGAGACCTACGAGCAGTACTTC
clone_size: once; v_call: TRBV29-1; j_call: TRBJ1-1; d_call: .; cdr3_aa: CSVLNTRSNTEAFF; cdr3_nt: TGCAGCGTTCTGAATACCCGGTCGAACACTGAAGCTTTCTTT
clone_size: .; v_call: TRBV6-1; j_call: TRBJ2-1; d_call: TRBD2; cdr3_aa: CASSDVSGRLDEQFF; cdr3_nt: TGTGCCAGCAGTGACGTTAGCGGGAGGTTAGATGAGCAGTTCTTC
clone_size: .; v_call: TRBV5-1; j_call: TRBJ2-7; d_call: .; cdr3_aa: CASSWTGHRLSYEQYF; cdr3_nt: TGCGCCAGCAGCTGGACTGGACATCGACTCTCCTACGAGCAGTACTTC
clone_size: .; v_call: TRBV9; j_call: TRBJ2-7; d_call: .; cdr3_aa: CASPATGAPYSYEQYF; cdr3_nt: TGTGCCAGCCCGGCGACGGGAGCCCCTTATTCCTACGAGCAGTACTTC
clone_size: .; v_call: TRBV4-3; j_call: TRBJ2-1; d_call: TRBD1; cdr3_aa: CASSQYEDRIINNEQFF; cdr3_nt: TGCGCCAGCAGCCAATACGAGGACAGGATAATTAACAATGAGCAGTTCTTC
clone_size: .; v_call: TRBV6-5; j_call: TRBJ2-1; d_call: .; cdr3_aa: CASSSPRGNEQFF; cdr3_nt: TGTGCCAGCAGTTCCCCCAGGGGCAATGAGCAGTTCTTC
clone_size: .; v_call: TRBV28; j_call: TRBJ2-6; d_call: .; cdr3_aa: CASTQAGANVLTF; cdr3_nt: TGTGCCAGCACCCAGGCGGGGGCCAACGTCCTGACTTTC
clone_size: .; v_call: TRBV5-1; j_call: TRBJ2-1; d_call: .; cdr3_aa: CASSSEGEQFF; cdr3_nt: TGCGCCAGCAGCTCCGAAGGTGAGCAGTTCTTC
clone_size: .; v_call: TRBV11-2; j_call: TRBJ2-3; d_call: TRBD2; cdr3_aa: CASSFNQRDTDTQYF; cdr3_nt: TGTGCCAGCAGCTTTAATCAGCGGGACACAGATACGCAGTATTTT
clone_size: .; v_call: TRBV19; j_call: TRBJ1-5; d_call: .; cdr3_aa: CASSISGLNQPQHF; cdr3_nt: TGTGCCAGTAGTATTTCAGGCCTCAATCAGCCCCAGCATTTT
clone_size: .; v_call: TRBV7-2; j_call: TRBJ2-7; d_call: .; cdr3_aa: CASSLAHEQYF; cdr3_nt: TGTGCCAGCAGCTTAGCCCACGAGCAGTACTTC
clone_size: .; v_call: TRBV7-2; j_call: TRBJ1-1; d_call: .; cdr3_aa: CASSLDRGTFHTEAFF; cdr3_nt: TGTGCCAGCAGCTTAGATCGGGGCACCTTTCACACTGAAGCTTTCTTT
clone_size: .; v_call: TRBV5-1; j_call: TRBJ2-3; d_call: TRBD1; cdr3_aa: CASSWTGKRAPGTDTQYF; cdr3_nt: TGCGCCAGCAGCTGGACAGGAAAACGAGCCCCTGGCACAGATACGCAGTATTTT
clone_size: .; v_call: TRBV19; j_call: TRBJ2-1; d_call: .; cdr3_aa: CASSMTGRWGSYNEQFF; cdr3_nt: TGTGCCAGTAGTATGACCGGAAGGTGGGGCTCCTACAATGAGCAGTTCTTC
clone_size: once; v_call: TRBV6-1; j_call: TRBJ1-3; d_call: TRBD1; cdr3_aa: CASQKGGAGNTIYF; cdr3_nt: TGTGCCAGCCAGAAAGGGGGCGCTGGAAACACCATATATTTT
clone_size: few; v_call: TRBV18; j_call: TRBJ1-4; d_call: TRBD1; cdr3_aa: CASSPPSRQGDEKLFF; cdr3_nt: TGTGCCAGCTCACCACCTTCGAGACAGGGGGATGAAAAACTGTTTTTT
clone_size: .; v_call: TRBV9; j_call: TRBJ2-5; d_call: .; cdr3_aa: CASSGSGLSQGTQYF; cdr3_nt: TGTGCCAGCTCAGGAAGCGGCCTCTCCCAAGGGACCCAGTACTTC
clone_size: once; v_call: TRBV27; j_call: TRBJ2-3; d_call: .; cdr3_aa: CASSLNRAATQYF; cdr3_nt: TGTGCCAGCAGTTTAAATCGGGCGGCTACGCAGTATTTT
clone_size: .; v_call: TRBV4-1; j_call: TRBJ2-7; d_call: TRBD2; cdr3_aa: CASSQPLAGGRAEQYF; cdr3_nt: TGCGCCAGCAGCCAACCGTTAGCGGGTGGGCGCGCTGAGCAGTACTTC
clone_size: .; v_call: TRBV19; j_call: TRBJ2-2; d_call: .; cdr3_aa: CASSIRGGTGELFF; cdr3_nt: TGTGCCAGTAGTATTCGCGGCGGCACCGGGGAGCTGTTTTTT
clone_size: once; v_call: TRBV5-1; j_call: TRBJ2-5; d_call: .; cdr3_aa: CASSEGIETQYF; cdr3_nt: TGCGCCAGCAGCGAGGGGATAGAGACCCAGTACTTC
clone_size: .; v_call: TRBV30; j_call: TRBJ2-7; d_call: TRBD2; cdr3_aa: CAWSTGTSGKSSYEQYF; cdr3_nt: TGTGCCTGGAGTACCGGGACTAGCGGGAAGAGCTCCTACGAGCAGTACTTC
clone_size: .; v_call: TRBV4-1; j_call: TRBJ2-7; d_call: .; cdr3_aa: CASSQEILVAGPSYEQYF; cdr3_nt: TGCGCCAGCAGCCAAGAAATACTGGTGGCGGGACCTTCCTACGAGCAGTACTTC
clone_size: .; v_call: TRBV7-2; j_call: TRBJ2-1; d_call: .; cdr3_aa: CASIPRRVTYNEQFF; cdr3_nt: TGTGCCAGCATCCCAAGGCGCGTCACCTACAATGAGCAGTTCTTC
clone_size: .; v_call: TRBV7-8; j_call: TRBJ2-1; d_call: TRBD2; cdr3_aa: CASGGRTSGRRLNEQFF; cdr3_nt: TGTGCCAGCGGGGGGCGGACTAGCGGGAGGCGGTTGAATGAGCAGTTCTTC
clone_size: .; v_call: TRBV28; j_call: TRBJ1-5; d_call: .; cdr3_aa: CASSFCGFNQPQHF; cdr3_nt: TGTGCCAGCAGTTTCTGTGGCTTCAATCAGCCCCAGCATTTT
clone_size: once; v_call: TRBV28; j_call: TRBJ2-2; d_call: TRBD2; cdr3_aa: CASSLNISALAGAENTGELFF; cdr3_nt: TGTGCCAGCAGTCTTAACATATCAGCACTAGCGGGAGCGGAGAACACCGGGGAGCTGTTTTTT
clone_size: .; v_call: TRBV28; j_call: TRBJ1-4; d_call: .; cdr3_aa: CASSLLAPAEEGNEKLFF; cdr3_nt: TGTGCCAGCAGTCTATTGGCCCCCGCAGAGGAAGGGAATGAAAAACTGTTTTTT
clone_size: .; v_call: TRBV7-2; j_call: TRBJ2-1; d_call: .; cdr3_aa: CASSLNRDSSYNEQFF; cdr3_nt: TGTGCCAGCAGCTTAAACCGGGACTCCTCTTACAATGAGCAGTTCTTC
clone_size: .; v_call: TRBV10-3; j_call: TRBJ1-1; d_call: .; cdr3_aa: CATGRRPNTEAFF; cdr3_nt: TGTGCCACCGGACGCCGGCCGAACACTGAAGCTTTCTTT
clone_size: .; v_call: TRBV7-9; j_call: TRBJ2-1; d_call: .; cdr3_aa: CASTLRVGRDLVNEQFF; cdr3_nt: TGTGCCAGCACCCTAAGAGTGGGCAGGGATTTGGTCAATGAGCAGTTCTTC
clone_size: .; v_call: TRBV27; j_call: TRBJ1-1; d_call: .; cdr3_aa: CASSLSSGRRGQLPLNTEAFF; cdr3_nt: TGTGCCAGCAGTTTATCGTCCGGGCGGCGCGGACAGCTTCCCTTGAACACTGAAGCCTTCTTT
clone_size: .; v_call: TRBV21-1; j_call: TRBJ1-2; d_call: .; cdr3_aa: CASSVTVKGYTF; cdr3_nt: TGTGCCAGCAGCGTTACAGTAAAGGGCTACACCTTC
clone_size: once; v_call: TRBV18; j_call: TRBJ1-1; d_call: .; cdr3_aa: CASSPNRDDTEAFF; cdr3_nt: TGTGCCAGCTCACCCAACAGGGACGACACTGAAGCTTTCTTT
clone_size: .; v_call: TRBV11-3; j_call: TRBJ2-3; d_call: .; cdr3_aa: CASSSPAPGTEATDTQYF; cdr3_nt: TGTGCCAGCAGCTCCCCGGCCCCCGGGACGGAAGCCACAGATACGCAGTATTTT
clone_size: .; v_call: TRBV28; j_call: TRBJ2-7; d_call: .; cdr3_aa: CASSLRRVGSYEQYF; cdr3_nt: TGTGCCAGCAGTTTGAGGCGAGTGGGCTCCTACGAGCAGTACTTC